Below, 27 T cell receptor beta chains from the same sample are listed, as sequenced in a study of shared clonotypes between healthy human individuals. This table comes from immunoSEQ multiplex PCR, and its TCRdb copy is limited to in-frame clones, with some not included. The repertoire holds approximately 2.1 million clones, with approximately 95% as singletons. Source material: naive CD4+ T cells from PBMCs. Described subset: CD45RA+ positively selected. These receptors were taken from a young man in good health. Some clones in this sample may be carry-over from other donors' samples.

The chain carries TRBV19 and TRBJ1-4; D is perhaps TRBD1 (6 bases). Trimming left V 5 bases short and J 4 bases short, with 14 bases between. The CDR3 has 15 residues. Per germline, CDR1 LNHDA and CDR2 SQIVND (reference sequence). The CDR3 here is CASSPTGLLNEKLFF. The DNA for the CDR3 is TGTGCCAGTAGTCCTACAGGGCTTCTTAATGAAAAACTGTTTTTT.

V and J are TRBV28 and TRBJ1-1; D might be TRBD1 (5 bases). This CDR3 is 15 amino acids long. Trimming left V 4 bases short and J 2 bases short, with 14 bases between. The germline V gene encodes CDR1 MDHEN and CDR2 SYDVKM. The DNA for the CDR3 is TGTGCCAGCAGTTCCCCCGGGGCCAGCAACACTGAAGCTTTCTTT. Amino acids: CASSSPGASNTEAFF. Full variable domain (missing parts from reference TRBV28 and TRBJ1-1): DVKVTQSSRYLVKRTGEKVFLECVQDMDHENMFWYRQDPGLGLRLIYFSYDVKMKEKGDIPEGYSVSREKKERFSLILESASTNQTSMYLCASSSPGASNTEAFFGQGTRLTVV.

This chain connects TRBV6-5 to TRBJ1-3; no clear D. Germline V CDR1 and CDR2: MNHEY, SVGAGI. CDR3 size: 15 residues. With 2 bases removed from V and 1 base from J, the gap between germline ends came to 9 bases. CDR3 bases: TGTGCCAGCAGTTACAGGCGGTGGTCTGGAAACACCATATATTTT. As protein: CASSYRRWSGNTIYF.

This sequence joins TRBV28 and TRBJ1-2; the match to TRBD1 covers 8 bases. Germline V lookup: CDR1 MDHEN, CDR2 SYDVKM. The V segment lost 6 bases and the J segment 7 bases; nucleotides outside the gene matches: 10. The CDR3 runs to 14 residues. CDR3 protein: CASRVRGRRSGYTF. The CDR3 DNA follows: TGTGCCAGCAGAGTCAGGGGGCGCAGGTCTGGCTACACCTTC.

The CDR3 loop reads CASSYGRGYGYTF. The CDR3, as DNA: TGTGCCAGCAGTTACGGCCGGGGCTACGGCTACACCTTC. The chain recombines TRBV6-6 with TRBJ1-2; perhaps TRBD1 as D (5 bases). V shed 2 bases and J shed 8 bases, with 12 bases lying between them. The CDR3 is 13 residues long. Germline CDR1 and CDR2: MNHNY and SVGAGI (reference sequence).

Comment on this clone: Other DNA variants within this sample encode the same CDR3. This chain connects TRBV7-2 to TRBJ2-1; no clear D. The CDR3 loop spans 13 amino acids. Trimming cost V 1 base and J 3 bases, with 4 bases left between them. Germline V gene sequence: CDR1 SGHTA, CDR2 FQGNSA. For the CDR3, the DNA is TGTGCCAGCAGCTTAGGACTCTACAATGAGCAGTTCTTC. It is translated as CASSLGLYNEQFF.

The J gene is TRBJ2-7, the V gene TRBV6-5, with 7 positions matching TRBD2. V shed 5 bases and J 2 bases; nucleotides not matched to a gene: 9. The CDR3 sequence is 15 residues long. The V gene's germline CDR1 is MNHEY and CDR2 SVGAGI. CDR3 DNA sequence: TGTGCCAGCAGTCAGCTAACGGGAGGACCCTACGAGCAGTACTTC. This codes for CASSQLTGGPYEQYF.

The rearrangement uses TRBV21-1 and TRBJ2-7; whether TRBD1, the table's D call, matches the DNA was not checked. TRBV21-1 is a listed pseudogene. The CDR3 is 14 amino acids. The CDR3 sequence: CASSKVGTVYEQYF. CDR3 DNA sequence: TGTGCCAGCAGCAAAGTTGGGACAGTATACGAGCAGTACTTC.

The CDR3 sequence is CASSLVRGPIGYTF. The CDR3 bases are TGTGCCAGCAGCTTAGTGAGGGGACCTATAGGCTACACCTTC. The chain is built from TRBV7-2 and TRBJ1-2, with D possibly TRBD1 on 5 matching bases. Per germline, CDR1 SGHTA and CDR2 FQGNSA. The germline V and J ends were trimmed by 1 base and 8 bases, with 14 bases remaining between them. The CDR3 consists of 14 residues.

CDR3 sequence reads: CASSPSNKPGEDGYTF. CDR3 DNA sequence: TGTGCCAGCTCACCATCGAATAAACCGGGCGAAGATGGCTACACCTTC. The chain has TRBV18 and TRBJ1-2; D remains ambiguous. Deletions cut 2 bases from V and 6 bases from J, with 19 bases between. Per germline, CDR1 KGHSH and CDR2 LQKENI. The CDR3 is 16 residues long.

J is TRBJ1-2 and V is TRBV6-1; 8 bases are shared with TRBD1. V trimming: 4 bases; J trimming: 7 bases; junction bases outside the gene matches: 8. Germline CDR1 reads MNHNS; CDR2 reads SASEGT. The CDR3 runs to 14 residues. As DNA, the CDR3 is TGTGCCAGCAGTGTGGGCAGGGGGCTCTTTGGCTACACCTTC. Its translation is CASSVGRGLFGYTF.

V and J are TRBV11-2 and TRBJ2-3; D call uncertain. The ends were cut back, 2 bases at V and 4 bases at J, with 10 bases in the middle. This CDR3 has 14 amino acids. In germline, CDR1 is SGHAT, CDR2 FQNNGV. Written as DNA, the CDR3 is TGTGCCAGCAGCTTACTCCTTAGGTCAGATACGCAGTATTTT. It encodes CASSLLLRSDTQYF.

This clone was picked up one time. In the same sample, other DNA sequences code for this CDR3. The chain employs TRBV5-1 and TRBJ2-3; D is perhaps TRBD1 or TRBD2 (5 bases each). Germline V gene data show CDR1 as SGHRS and CDR2 as YFSETQ. This CDR3 contains 13 residues. The V and J ends lost 2 bases and 3 bases respectively, with 7 bases between them. The CDR3 is CASSFEGTDTQYF. Here the CDR3 DNA reads TGCGCCAGCAGCTTTGAGGGGACAGATACGCAGTATTTT.

V usage is TRBV4-2 and J usage is TRBJ1-3; D might be TRBD1 (6 bases). CDR3 length equals 16 residues. The V gene lost 1 base and the J gene lost 0 bases, with 10 bases spanning the gap. The germline V gene encodes CDR1 LGHNA and CDR2 YNFKEQ. Here the CDR3 reads CASSQAGQSSGNTIYF. In DNA, the CDR3 is TGTGCCAGCAGCCAAGCAGGACAGAGCTCTGGAAACACCATATATTTT.

The chain employs TRBV5-4 and TRBJ2-3; weak D call: TRBD1 (6 bases). The CDR3 has 16 residues. Germline assignment: CDR1 SGHNT and CDR2 YYREEE (reference sequence). Deletions cut 0 bases from V and 0 bases from J, with 11 bases between. CDR3 sequence (DNA): TGTGCCAGCAGCTTGGGGACAGATACTAGCACAGATACGCAGTATTTT. Protein product: CASSLGTDTSTDTQYF.

The rearrangement uses TRBV28 and TRBJ2-3; D is tentatively TRBD1 or TRBD2 (5 bases each). This CDR3 is built from 14 residues. V shed 3 bases and J shed 5 bases, with 12 bases lying between them. Looked up from germline, CDR1 is MDHEN and CDR2 is SYDVKM. In DNA form, the CDR3 reads TGTGCCAGCAGTTTTGGGGGTAGGGTAGATACGCAGTATTTT. As protein: CASSFGGRVDTQYF.

The chain combines TRBV18 with TRBJ1-5, with 9 nucleotides matching TRBD1. With V trimmed by 6 bases and J by 3 bases, 9 bases remained unmatched. Germline CDR1 is KGHSH and CDR2 is LQKENI. This CDR3 spans 16 amino acids. In DNA, the CDR3 is TGTGCCAGCTCCCACCTGGGACAGGGAGACAATCAGCCCCAGCATTTT. Amino acid sequence: CASSHLGQGDNQPQHF.

The rearrangement uses TRBV10-3 and TRBJ2-1, with TRBD2 identical over 10 bases. The V and J ends lost 0 bases and 4 bases, in that order; junction bases with no gene match: 9. The CDR3 extends over 18 amino acids. Germline CDR1 and CDR2: ENHRY and SYGVKD. CDR3 DNA sequence: TGTGCCATCAGTGAGTCGGTTCTGGGACTAGCGCCTTACAATGAGCAGTTCTTC. Its protein product is CAISESVLGLAPYNEQFF.

This chain joins TRBV28 and TRBJ1-1, with 9 bases fitting TRBD1. Trimming cost V 5 bases and J 4 bases; bases outside gene matches: 11. There are 16 residues in the CDR3. The germline CDR1 and CDR2 sequences are MDHEN and SYDVKM. CDR3 region: CASSGSLGQGSTEAFF. The CDR3 bases are TGTGCCAGCAGTGGTTCCCTTGGACAGGGGAGCACTGAAGCTTTCTTT.

This sequence joins TRBV28 and TRBJ2-2; D is possibly TRBD2 (7 bases). The germline CDR1 and CDR2 sequences are MDHEN and SYDVKM. This CDR3 has 15 residues. V shed 11 bases and J shed 4 bases, with 20 bases lying between them. CDR3 DNA sequence: TGTGCCGGGGGCGAGGGCGGGAGCGGCACCGGGGAGCTGTTTTTT. This gives the protein CAGGEGGSGTGELFF.

The rearrangement links TRBV9 to TRBJ1-2, with 9 bases that match TRBD1. Trimming removed 2 bases from V and 4 bases from J; junction bases left unmatched: 6. The germline gives CDR1 SGDLS, CDR2 YYNGEE. This CDR3 has 15 residues. CDR3 protein: CASSVAGTGFYGYTF. CDR3 DNA sequence: TGTGCCAGCAGCGTCGCCGGGACAGGGTTCTATGGCTACACCTTC.

The V call is TRBV28, the J call TRBJ2-7, with 9 bases matching TRBD2. The trim removed 7 bases at V and 4 bases at J, leaving 5 bases unmatched. The CDR3 loop spans 13 amino acids. CDR1 MDHEN and CDR2 SYDVKM come from the germline V gene. The CDR3 spells CASKGGLAYEQYF. Here the CDR3 DNA reads TGTGCCAGCAAGGGGGGACTAGCATACGAGCAGTACTTC. The variable domain in full, completed from reference TRBV28 and TRBJ2-7, reads DVKVTQSSRYLVKRTGEKVFLECVQDMDHENMFWYRQDPGLGLRLIYFSYDVKMKEKGDIPEGYSVSREKKERFSLILESASTNQTSMYLCASKGGLAYEQYFGPGTRLTVT.

The chain combines TRBV11-3 with TRBJ2-7; possibly TRBD1 or TRBD2 for D (7 bases each). Germline CDR1 SGHNT, CDR2 YENEEA. There are 15 residues in the CDR3. Trimming shortened V by 6 bases and J by 0 bases, and 15 bases separated the two germline ends. CDR3 DNA sequence: TGTGCCAGCAGTCAGGGGGGGCAGCCCTCCTACGAGCAGTACTTC. It is translated as CASSQGGQPSYEQYF.

This chain uses TRBV7-3 with TRBJ2-2, with 8 bases aligning to TRBD1. Trimming took 5 bases from V and 1 from J; bases not matched to a gene: 6. CDR1 and CDR2 (germline): SGHTA, FQGTGA. The CDR3 spans 16 residues. The CDR3 spells CASSPQTGVNTGELFF. In nucleotides, the CDR3 is TGTGCCAGCAGCCCCCAGACAGGGGTGAACACCGGGGAGCTGTTTTTT.

This chain connects TRBV4-2 to TRBJ2-7; the match to TRBD1 covers 7 bases. Germline V gives CDR1 LGHNA, CDR2 YNFKEQ. There are 16 residues in the CDR3. The J segment lost 0 bases and the V segment lost 4 bases, leaving 9 bases of the junction unmatched. The CDR3 reads CASSPGLGTVSYEQYF. In nucleotides, the CDR3 is TGTGCCAGCAGCCCGGGGTTAGGGACAGTCTCCTACGAGCAGTACTTC.

The chain employs TRBV2 and TRBJ2-5; D is possibly TRBD1 or TRBD2 (5 bases each). Germline CDR1 reads SNHLY; CDR2 reads FYNNEI. The CDR3 totals 14 residues. With 3 bases removed from V and 7 bases from J, the gap between germline ends came to 15 bases. CDR3 in DNA: TGTGCCAGCAGTGATGGGACGCAGTGGGGGACCCAGTACTTC. It encodes CASSDGTQWGTQYF. Drawing the rest from reference TRBV2 and TRBJ2-5, the complete variable domain is EPEVTQTPSHQVTQMGQEVILRCVPISNHLYFYWYRQILGQKVEFLVSFYNNEISEKSEIFDDQFSVERPDGSNFTLKIRSTKLEDSAMYFCASSDGTQWGTQYFGPGTRLLVL.

The CDR3, as DNA: TGTGCCATCAGTCGAGGGGGCGGCTACACCTTC. Amino acids: CAISRGGGYTF. V gene TRBV10-3 combines with J gene TRBJ1-2; TRBD1 matches at 7 bases. This CDR3 is 11 amino acids long. Trimming cost V 5 bases and J 8 bases; bases outside gene matches: 2. Per the germline V gene, CDR1 is ENHRY and CDR2 is SYGVKD.